Sequencing of this TCR beta chain was carried out in a study of blood T cells in healthy people across ages. A second PCR of about 6 to 12 cycles used a sample-barcoded 5' primer and a J-beta primer mix. A single record per CDR3 protein comes from TCRdb applying MiXCR to the 5' RACE reads. The sample lists roughly 800,000 distinct CDR3 sequences, roughly 25% occurring once. Study-level points and caveats: The unknown donor CMV status may have confounded expanded clonotype changes. Significant beta diversity loss was already apparent by age 40, declining roughly linearly. Without sorted subsets, naive and antigen-experienced compartments could not be conclusively compared.

This clonotype was detected a few times. The antigen is not known. Per germline, CDR1 SQVTM and CDR2 ANQGSEA. The CDR3 sequence is 13 residues long. This same sample was also taken into another study, of T cells of mothers and their children. That work contributes: Normalized overlap was always slightly, never significantly, higher in related than unrelated mother-child pairs.

The specimen sequenced was blood. V usage is TRBV29-1 and J usage is TRBJ2-5; D uncertain. The DNA end is a closer match to TRBJ2-7, so the J assignment may be wrong. This sequence was found in a boy aged 10-17 years in good health. The CDR3 here is CSVESPSSYEQYF. The CDR3 coding sequence is TGCAGCGTTGAATCCCCGAGCTCCTACGAGCAGTACTTC.